Listed below are T cell receptor beta chains from one sample, sequenced in a study of Ad26.COV2.S vaccination and SARS-CoV-2 variants. Profiling relied on immunoSEQ multiplex PCR, and the TCRdb table lists in-frame clones only, not all of them. The data show some 320,000 clones, with around 85% seen just once and 2% to 2.5% held by the top ten. This specimen consisted of peripheral blood, obtained in a trial of Ad26.COV2.S vaccine versus placebo. These receptors were taken from a person between 18 and 65 years old who received the Ad26.COV2.S COVID-19 vaccine or a placebo. The CDR3 runs from the conserved cysteine through the conserved F or W. D genes are given only for firm matches. The listing skips clone size in some rows; elsewhere it reads once, few, many or a size class.

CDR3 length	D gene	clone size	V gene	J gene	CDR3 protein	CDR3 DNA
16	NA	NA	TRBV23-1	TRBJ1-6	CATKADHSYYNSPLHF	TGCGCCACCAAAGCAGACCACAGCTACTATAATTCACCCCTCCACTTT
18	NA	NA	TRBV12-5	TRBJ1-6	CASGPTPPGASYNSPLHF	TGTGCTAGTGGTCCAACGCCGCCGGGTGCCTCCTATAATTCACCCCTCCACTTT
15	TRBD2	NA	TRBV15	TRBJ2-1	CATSREASGGYEQFF	TGTGCCACCAGCAGAGAAGCTAGCGGGGGCTATGAGCAGTTCTTC
15	NA	NA	TRBV13	TRBJ1-3	CASSPAGASGNTIYF	TGTGCCAGCAGCCCCGCGGGAGCCTCTGGAAACACCATATATTTT
14	TRBD1	NA	TRBV28	TRBJ1-1	CASRKQGAHTEAFF	TGTGCCAGCAGAAAACAGGGGGCACACACTGAAGCTTTCTTT
13	NA	NA	TRBV6-5	TRBJ1-2	CASSRQGFDGYTF	TGTGCCAGCAGTCGGCAGGGATTCGATGGCTACACCTTC
12	NA	NA	TRBV9	TRBJ1-1	CASSVEGGEAFF	TGTGCCAGCAGCGTAGAAGGTGGAGAAGCTTTCTTT
16	TRBD1	NA	TRBV5-1	TRBJ2-7	CASSLLQGAISYEQYF	TGCGCCAGCAGCTTGTTACAGGGGGCTATCTCCTACGAGCAGTACTTC
14	NA	NA	TRBV30	TRBJ1-2	CAWSPGGEYYGYTF	TGTGCCTGGAGCCCAGGAGGGGAGTACTATGGCTACACCTTC
12	TRBD1	NA	TRBV2	TRBJ1-1	CARGDREAEAFF	TGTGCCAGGGGGGACAGGGAGGCTGAAGCTTTCTTT
12	NA	NA	TRBV30	TRBJ1-3	CAWSVSGNTIYF	TGTGCCTGGAGTGTATCTGGAAACACCATATATTTT
15	NA	few	TRBV7-8	TRBJ1-5	CASSSDITSNQPQHF	TGTGCCAGCAGCTCGGATATTACTAGCAATCAGCCCCAGCATTTT
16	TRBD1	NA	TRBV7-8	TRBJ1-2	CASTLTGTGGPRGYTF	TGTGCCAGCACCCTAACCGGGACAGGGGGCCCGAGGGGCTACACCTTC
16	NA	NA	TRBV9	TRBJ2-2	CASSALGGSDTGELFF	TGTGCCAGCAGCGCCCTAGGGGGAAGTGACACCGGGGAGCTGTTTTTT
14	TRBD1	NA	TRBV5-1	TRBJ1-6	CASSVGTDNSPLHF	TGCGCCAGCAGCGTCGGGACAGACAATTCACCCCTCCACTTT
13	NA	NA	TRBV7-9	TRBJ1-1	CASSLKGYTEAFF	TGTGCCAGCAGCTTAAAGGGTTACACTGAAGCTTTCTTT
16	TRBD1	NA	TRBV19	TRBJ1-1	CASSISPGGLNTEAFF	TGTGCCAGTAGTATTTCTCCAGGGGGCCTCAACACTGAAGCTTTCTTT
14	TRBD1	few	TRBV19	TRBJ1-2	CASSIIQGAYGYTF	TGTGCCAGTAGTATAATTCAGGGGGCCTATGGCTACACCTTC
15	TRBD2	once	TRBV9	TRBJ2-5	CASSVSSGSQETQYF	TGTGCCAGCAGCGTTTCTAGCGGATCTCAAGAGACCCAGTACTTC
15	NA	NA	TRBV27	TRBJ1-1	CASSFDSRLNTEAFF	TGTGCCAGCAGTTTTGACAGCCGACTGAACACTGAAGCTTTCTTT
16	NA	NA	TRBV4-1	TRBJ1-2	CASSQLRTEANYGYTF	TGCGCCAGCAGCCAACTCCGGACAGAAGCTAACTATGGCTACACCTTC
13	NA	NA	TRBV6-5	TRBJ2-4	CATTGPPTWVQYF	TGTGCCACCACCGGACCTCCGACATGGGTTCAGTACTTC
13	NA	NA	TRBV7-9	TRBJ1-1	CASSLVEWNEAFF	TGTGCCAGCAGCTTAGTAGAATGGAATGAAGCTTTCTTT
15	NA	NA	TRBV5-8	TRBJ1-2	CASSLWVSANYGYTF	TGTGCCAGCAGCTTGTGGGTATCTGCGAACTATGGCTACACCTTC
15	TRBD1	NA	TRBV7-6	TRBJ1-4	CASSQTGGADEKLFF	TGTGCCAGCAGCCAGACAGGGGGCGCGGATGAAAAACTGTTTTTT
15	NA	NA	TRBV4-1	TRBJ1-5	CASSQGRGGNQPQHF	TGCGCCAGCAGCCAAGGAAGGGGGGGGAATCAGCCCCAGCATTTT
15	TRBD1	NA	TRBV5-1	TRBJ2-7	CASSPHLQGAGEQYF	TGCGCCAGCAGCCCACACCTACAGGGGGCCGGGGAGCAGTACTTC
22	TRBD2	NA	TRBV2	TRBJ2-7	CASSERRASGGFGLHTRYEQYF	TGTGCCAGCAGTGAAAGGCGAGCTAGCGGGGGGTTCGGACTCCATACTCGGTACGAGCAGTACTTC
13	TRBD1	NA	TRBV27	TRBJ1-2	CASSATGGTGYTF	TGTGCCAGCAGTGCCACAGGGGGTACGGGCTACACCTTC
15	NA	NA	TRBV21-1	TRBJ1-2	CASSRPQQGADGYTF	TGTGCCAGCAGCAGGCCTCAACAGGGAGCGGATGGCTACACCTTC
12	NA	NA	TRBV5-4	TRBJ1-2	CASSTANYGYTF	TGTGCCAGCAGTACAGCAAACTATGGCTACACCTTC